What follows are 22 T cell receptor beta chains derived from one specimen sequenced in a study of T cells after yellow fever vaccination. From the 5' RACE reads, TCRdb called clonotypes with MiXCR, one entry per CDR3 protein. The data hold 300,000 to 350,000 distinct CDR3 sequences, with 3% to 4.5% observed a single time. Specimen: PBMCs, collected 5 days after the yellow fever booster vaccination. The receptors here all came from a man between 18 and 29 years old who received the YFV17D yellow fever vaccine.

V gene TRBV9 combines with J gene TRBJ1-1; 7 bases are shared with TRBD1. The CDR3 runs to 15 residues. Germline V lookup: CDR1 SGDLS, CDR2 YYNGEE. J gave up 5 bases and V 0 bases, and 7 bases lay outside the gene matches. The CDR3 DNA sequence: TGTGCCAGCAGCGTAGCACCGTGGGGACAGACTGAAGCTTTCTTT. Translating it yields CASSVAPWGQTEAFF.

This clonotype showed up just a few times. The rearrangement joins TRBV20-1 to TRBJ2-7; TRBD1 matches 7 bases. CDR1 and CDR2 from the germline V gene are DFQATT and SNEGSKA (reference sequence). The ends lost 5 bases at V and 3 bases at J; junction bases unmatched: 13. This CDR3 region has 15 residues. The CDR3 DNA is TGCAGTGCTCCCCCGACAGGGAAGAGAAGCTACGAGCAGTACTTC. This translates into CSAPPTGKRSYEQYF.

This clonotype was seen more than once but under ten times. The rearrangement links TRBV6-6 to TRBJ2-3; TRBD2 agrees at 12 bases. Germline V CDR1 and CDR2: MNHNY, SVGAGI (reference sequence). V shed 5 bases and J 7 bases; nucleotides not matched to a gene: 10. The CDR3 contains 16 residues. The CDR3 DNA follows: TGTGCCAGCAGTGCGCCTAGCGGGGGGGGTCCCCATACGCAGTATTTT. It encodes CASSAPSGGGPHTQYF.

This clonotype was observed a handful of times. The rearrangement joins TRBV7-2 to TRBJ2-1, with TRBD2 matching over 7 bases. Germline-derived CDR1 and CDR2 are SGHTA and FQGNSA. V dropped 5 bases and J dropped 10; count of bases not matched to a gene: 11. The CDR3 is 14 residues long. CDR3 bases: TGTGCCAGCAGCCGAGGGGTAAGCGGGGCAGAGCAGTTCTTC. Its protein product is CASSRGVSGAEQFF.

This chain joins TRBV28 and TRBJ1-1, with D maybe TRBD1 (5 bases). Germline V gene lookup returns CDR1 MDHEN and CDR2 SYDVKM. Deletions cut 1 base from V and 0 bases from J, with 15 bases between. The CDR3 is 17 residues long. The CDR3 loop is CASSLSSVRGMNTEAFF. The CDR3, as DNA: TGTGCCAGCAGTTTATCCTCCGTCCGGGGGATGAACACTGAAGCTTTCTTT.

CDR3 coding DNA: TGTGCCAGCAGTGGGGGGGGATTTAACTATGGCTACACCTTC. It translates to CASSGGGFNYGYTF. The V gene is TRBV28, the J gene TRBJ1-2; D might be TRBD1 (5 bases). V lost 5 bases and J lost 1, with 11 bases in between. The CDR3 is 14 amino acids. Germline CDR1 MDHEN, CDR2 SYDVKM.

This clonotype has just a few counts. The rearrangement joins TRBV10-1 to TRBJ2-7; either TRBD1 or TRBD2 may supply D (6 bases each). The V end was cut by 6 bases, the J end by 5 bases, with 20 bases between. This CDR3 has 15 amino acids. Germline V gene sequence: CDR1 WNHNN, CDR2 SYGVQD (reference sequence). The DNA of the CDR3 is TGCGCCAGCAGCCCTATAGAGGGGGGAATCCACGAGCAGTACTTC. It yields the protein CASSPIEGGIHEQYF.

This clonotype has just a few counts. The chain links TRBV28 to TRBJ1-1; D call uncertain. CDR3 size: 12 residues. CDR1 and CDR2 (germline): MDHEN, SYDVKM. The germline V and J ends were trimmed by 2 bases and 10 bases, with 11 bases remaining between them. The CDR3 region has the DNA TGTGCCAGCAGTTTACGACTGAATAGAGCTTTCTTT. Translating gives CASSLRLNRAFF.

V and J are TRBV30 and TRBJ2-4, with TRBD1 as a possible D gene (5 bases). There are 11 residues in the CDR3. Trimming cost V 0 bases and J 11 bases, with 8 bases left between them. Per the germline V gene, CDR1 is GTSNPN and CDR2 is SVGIG (reference sequence). Here the CDR3 reads CAWSVGQVQYF. The CDR3 coding sequence is TGTGCCTGGAGTGTCGGACAAGTTCAGTACTTC.

The chain joins TRBV5-4 to TRBJ2-7; 7 bases fit TRBD1. The CDR3 totals 15 residues. Germline V gene lookup returns CDR1 SGHNT and CDR2 YYREEE (reference sequence). The trim removed 7 bases at V and 2 bases at J, leaving 12 bases unmatched. CDR3 nucleotides: TGTGCCAGCTCCCCGGGGACAGTTGTTACCTACGAGCAGTACTTC. Its protein is CASSPGTVVTYEQYF. Variable domain in full (rest from reference TRBV5-4 and TRBJ2-7): ETGVTQSPTHLIKTRGQQVTLRCSSQSGHNTVSWYQQALGQGPQFIFQYYREEENGRGNFPPRFSGLQFPNYSSELNVNALELDDSALYLCASSPGTVVTYEQYFGPGTRLTVT.

The chain is built from TRBV5-5 and TRBJ2-2, with D perhaps matching TRBD2 (5 bases). CDR1 is SGHKS and CDR2 is YYEKEE in the germline V gene (reference sequence). V lost 6 bases, J lost 6 bases, and 12 bases lay in between. The CDR3 is 13 residues long. CDR3: CASTPAGAGELFF. CDR3 nucleotide sequence: TGTGCCAGCACCCCGGCGGGTGCCGGGGAGCTGTTTTTT.

A few counts support this clonotype. The rearrangement links TRBV20-1 to TRBJ1-5, with D maybe TRBD1 (6 bases). V was clipped by 4 bases and J by 7 bases, with 20 bases between them. The CDR3 extends over 15 amino acids. Germline V gene sequence: CDR1 DFQATT, CDR2 SNEGSKA (reference sequence). The CDR3 reads CSAKGNGGAGQPQHF. The CDR3 DNA is TGCAGTGCTAAAGGGAACGGGGGGGCCGGACAGCCCCAGCATTTT.

In this sample, this clonotype turned up a few times. The chain employs TRBV12-5 and TRBJ1-5, with 10 bases identical to TRBD1. This CDR3 comprises 20 residues. J lost 0 bases, V lost 0 bases, and 11 bases had no gene match. Germline V CDR1 and CDR2: LGHNT, FRNRAP. Here the CDR3 reads CASGLVTWTGGGYSNQPQHF. The CDR3 DNA reads TGTGCTAGTGGTTTGGTTACCTGGACAGGGGGAGGGTATAGCAATCAGCCCCAGCATTTT. The full variable domain, in which reference TRBV12-5 and TRBJ1-5 provide the parts outside the CDR3, is DARVTQTPRHKVTEMGQEVTMRCQPILGHNTVFWYRQTMMQGLELLAYFRNRAPLDDSGMPKDRFSAEMPDATLATLKIQPSEPRDSAVYFCASGLVTWTGGGYSNQPQHFGDGTRLSIL.

This clonotype was seen more than once but under ten times. This chain uses TRBV15 with TRBJ1-5; D is unresolved. Germline CDR1 reads LNHNV; CDR2 reads YYDKDF (reference sequence). Between the trimmed V and J ends, which lost 3 bases and 4 bases, there was a span of 10 bases. The CDR3 has 14 amino acids. The CDR3, as DNA: TGTGCCACCAGCAGCACACATACAAATCAGCCCCAGCATTTT. It translates to CATSSTHTNQPQHF.

This clonotype was detected ten times or more. The rearrangement uses TRBV19 and TRBJ2-7; D remains unclear. Germline CDR1 LNHDA, CDR2 SQIVND (reference sequence). CDR3 length: 13 residues. V shed 5 bases and J shed 3 bases, with 11 bases lying between them. CDR3 loop: CASSPASNYEQYF. The DNA of the CDR3 is TGTGCCAGTAGTCCTGCCAGCAACTACGAGCAGTACTTC.

This clonotype was seen only a few times. The rearrangement links TRBV7-2 to TRBJ1-4, with unresolved D. V lost 1 base to trimming and J lost 6 bases, with 9 bases between them. Per germline, CDR1 SGHTA and CDR2 FQGNSA. The CDR3 sequence is 14 residues long. CDR3 nucleotides: TGTGCCAGCAGCTTAGAGACGGGCGATGAAAAACTGTTTTTT. This encodes CASSLETGDEKLFF.

This clonotype was observed many times. The V gene is TRBV4-1, the J gene TRBJ1-5; D unclear. V was shortened by 1 base and J by 5 bases, with 9 bases between the two germline ends. The CDR3 spans 14 residues. Germline V gives CDR1 MGHRA, CDR2 YSYEKL. CDR3 DNA: TGCGCCAGCAGCCAAGTCGGTGGGTATCAGCCCCAGCATTTT. Translation: CASSQVGGYQPQHF.

This clonotype has a count of ten or more. CDR3 DNA: TGTGCCAGCAGTACGAGCGGGACCCTAGATACGCAGTATTTT. This encodes CASSTSGTLDTQYF. V usage is TRBV7-2 and J usage is TRBJ2-3, with 7 bases fitting TRBD2. The CDR3 contains 14 residues. The germline CDR1 and CDR2 sequences are SGHTA and FQGNSA. V was clipped by 6 bases and J by 5 bases; unmatched bases: 8.

V gene TRBV7-2 combines with J gene TRBJ2-2; TRBD1 matches 7 bases. Germline CDR1 is SGHTA and CDR2 is FQGNSA. CDR3 length: 15 amino acids. V lost 5 bases, J lost 1 base, and 4 bases stayed unmatched. The CDR3 region is CASSPWTGNTGELFF. CDR3 sequence (DNA): TGTGCCAGCAGCCCTTGGACAGGGAACACCGGGGAGCTGTTTTTT. Supplemented by reference TRBV7-2 and TRBJ2-2, the full variable domain reads GAGVSQSPSNKVTEKGKDVELRCDPISGHTALYWYRQSLGQGLEFLIYFQGNSAPDKSGLPSDRFSAERTGGSVSTLTIQRTQQEDSAVYLCASSPWTGNTGELFFGEGSRLTVL.

The rearrangement uses TRBV27 and TRBJ2-5, with 9 bases identical to TRBD2. V was pared by 8 bases and J by 2 bases, with 6 bases of the junction left unmatched. The CDR3 consists of 14 residues. CDR1 is MNHEY, CDR2 SMNVEV, per germline (reference sequence). The DNA of the CDR3 is TGTGCCAGCGGAGGAGCGGGGGGTCAAGAGACCCAGTACTTC. Translating it yields CASGGAGGQETQYF.

This chain uses TRBV4-1 with TRBJ2-1; D might be TRBD2 (6 bases). V was cut by 4 bases and J by 8 bases, with 18 bases left in between. Germline V gene sequence: CDR1 MGHRA, CDR2 YSYEKL. The CDR3 extends over 15 amino acids. CDR3 region: CASSPRDLGGDEQFF. The CDR3 coding sequence is TGCGCCAGCAGCCCGAGGGACCTCGGCGGGGATGAGCAGTTCTTC.

There are a few counts of this clonotype. This chain links TRBV28 with TRBJ2-3, with a possible D match to TRBD1 (5 bases). Germline values: CDR1 MDHEN, CDR2 SYDVKM. The CDR3 sequence is 14 residues long. V gave up 2 bases and J gave up 10 bases, with 16 bases separating them. DNA of the CDR3: TGTGCCAGCAGTTTAAGTGGGTGGGGCCTCGCGCAGTATTTT. Encoded protein: CASSLSGWGLAQYF.